The 12 T cell receptor beta chains below come from one sample, sequenced in a study of shared clonotypes between healthy human individuals. TCRdb keeps only in-frame clones here, not all; method: immunoSEQ multiplex PCR. The data hold about 1.5 million clones, with about 98% observed a single time. The sample taken for sequencing was naive CD4+ T cells sorted from blood. Sample subset: CD45RA+ positively selected. All receptors come from a young man in good health.

V usage is TRBV4-1 and J usage is TRBJ2-7, with a tentative D call TRBD2 (5 bases). The V gene lost 1 base and the J gene lost 6 bases, with 22 bases spanning the gap. Per the germline V gene, CDR1 is MGHRA and CDR2 is YSYEKL. This CDR3 comprises 17 residues. Here the CDR3 reads CASSQGYGNRAFGEQYF. As DNA, the CDR3 is TGCGCCAGCAGCCAAGGTTACGGGAACCGGGCGTTCGGCGAGCAGTACTTC.

The chain is built from TRBV7-2 and TRBJ1-5; TRBD1 might be the D (5 bases). The CDR3 sequence is 15 residues long. Trimming took off 5 bases at V and 7 bases at J, with 18 bases between the two ends. The germline gives CDR1 SGHTA, CDR2 FQGNSA. CDR3 sequence (DNA): TGTGCCAGCAGCCTGGTTCATGGGACCGCACAGCCCCAGCATTTT. This sequence encodes CASSLVHGTAQPQHF.

V is TRBV28 and J is TRBJ2-2; 10 nucleotides match TRBD2. The CDR3 loop spans 15 amino acids. The germline CDR1 and CDR2 sequences are MDHEN and SYDVKM. Trimming removed 6 bases from V and 4 bases from J; junction bases left unmatched: 5. CDR3 coding DNA: TGTGCCAGCAGGGTGACTAGCGGGTTCACCGGGGAGCTGTTTTTT. As protein: CASRVTSGFTGELFF.

This sequence joins TRBV5-1 and TRBJ2-1; D gene unclear. This CDR3 comprises 17 residues. Germline values: CDR1 SGHRS, CDR2 YFSETQ. Trimming stripped 0 bases from V and 6 bases from J, with 19 bases between. CDR3 DNA: TGCGCCAGCAGCTTGGCGCTAGGTGATCGTCTCGGCAATGAGCAGTTCTTC. It translates to CASSLALGDRLGNEQFF. Combining the CDR3 with reference TRBV5-1 and TRBJ2-1 gives the whole variable domain KAGVTQTPRYLIKTRGQQVTLSCSPISGHRSVSWYQQTPGQGLQFLFEYFSETQRNKGNFPGRFSGRQFSNSRSEMNVSTLELGDSALYLCASSLALGDRLGNEQFFGPGTRLTVL.

A remark on this clone: Other DNA variants within this sample encode the same CDR3. This chain uses TRBV29-1 with TRBJ2-7, with D uncertain. Germline assignment: CDR1 SQVTM and CDR2 ANQGSEA. V was clipped by 3 bases and J by 6 bases, with 9 bases between them. There are 11 residues in the CDR3. DNA for the CDR3: TGCAGCGTTGAGAACCTTGGCGAGCAGTACTTC. Protein: CSVENLGEQYF.

The chain carries TRBV2 and TRBJ1-1; D is uncertain. The germline V gene has CDR1 SNHLY and CDR2 FYNNEI. The ends were cut back, 2 bases at V and 4 bases at J, with 2 bases in the middle. The CDR3 has 11 residues. For the CDR3, the DNA is TGTGCCAGCAGTGAACTCACTGAAGCTTTCTTT. This sequence encodes CASSELTEAFF.

The chain carries TRBV30 and TRBJ1-4; D is undetermined. The CDR3 spans 10 residues. Germline assignment: CDR1 GTSNPN and CDR2 SVGIG (reference sequence). Trimming left V 4 bases short and J 7 bases short, with 4 bases between. The CDR3 here is CAWKREKLFF. The CDR3 DNA is TGTGCCTGGAAACGTGAAAAACTGTTTTTT.

CDR3 protein: CASSAGGSSGNTIYF. CDR3 sequence (DNA): TGTGCCAGCAGCGCAGGGGGTAGCTCTGGAAACACCATATATTTT. V and J are TRBV9 and TRBJ1-3; 7 bases fit TRBD1. The CDR3 covers 15 residues. Germline V gene lookup returns CDR1 SGDLS and CDR2 YYNGEE. V was clipped by 3 bases and J by 0 bases; unmatched bases: 3.

This clone occurred once. This rearrangement joins TRBV10-3 to TRBJ2-1; 8 bases align to TRBD2. V lost 10 bases and J lost 8; bases outside the gene matches: 10. CDR3 size: 13 residues. Germline V gene lookup returns CDR1 ENHRY and CDR2 SYGVKD. The CDR3 loop is CASGLAVFYEQFF. The CDR3 DNA follows: TGTGCCAGCGGACTAGCCGTTTTTTATGAGCAGTTCTTC.

The rearrangement links TRBV7-9 to TRBJ1-2; 7 bases match TRBD1. Germline CDR1 reads SEHNR; CDR2 reads FQNEAQ (reference sequence). This CDR3 comprises 16 residues. V lost 5 bases, J lost 2 bases, and 11 bases stayed unmatched. The CDR3 DNA sequence: TGTGCCAGCAGCCCAGACGACAGGGTTGGGAACTATGGCTACACCTTC. Translating gives CASSPDDRVGNYGYTF. Full variable domain (outside the CDR3, taken from reference TRBV7-9 and TRBJ1-2): DTGVSQNPRHKITKRGQNVTFRCDPISEHNRLYWYRQTLGQGPEFLTYFQNEAQLEKSRLLSDRFSAERPKGSFSTLEIQRTEQGDSAMYLCASSPDDRVGNYGYTFGSGTRLTVV.

The chain has TRBV19 and TRBJ2-7, with D possibly matching TRBD2 (5 bases). The CDR3 totals 14 residues. V lost 5 bases to trimming and J lost 0 bases, with 11 bases between them. Germline V gives CDR1 LNHDA, CDR2 SQIVND (reference sequence). CDR3 sequence: CASSYGLFSYEQYF. DNA for the CDR3: TGTGCCAGTAGTTACGGACTTTTCTCCTACGAGCAGTACTTC.

The chain joins TRBV9 to TRBJ2-1; TRBD2 matches 14 bases. From germline, CDR1 is SGDLS and CDR2 YYNGEE. With V trimmed by 4 bases and J by 7 bases, 10 bases remained unmatched. The CDR3 contains 17 residues. CDR3 in DNA: TGTGCCAGCAGCACGACCGGGACTAGCGGGAGTTGGAATGAGCAGTTCTTC. As protein: CASSTTGTSGSWNEQFF.